Shown below are 10 T cell receptor beta chains from a single sample sequenced in a study of T cells in Graves' hyperthyroidism and ophthalmopathy. TCR beta CDR3 region amplification was performed from RNA transcripts. First-round RT-PCR with HTBI primers amplified the TCR CDR3 region. TCRdb fed the multiplex PCR reads into MiXCR, producing one record per CDR3 protein. The table records approximately 630,000 distinct CDR3 sequences, around 15% of them present only once. Material: blood. Receptors were obtained from a woman aged 30 to 39 with Graves' hyperthyroidism.

This clonotype was detected many times. This chain connects TRBV28 to TRBJ2-5; D ambiguous. The V gene lost 4 bases and the J gene lost 4 bases, with 10 bases spanning the gap. CDR1 and CDR2 from the germline V gene are MDHEN and SYDVKM. The CDR3 consists of 13 residues. The CDR3 sequence is CASSWGPGETQYF. The CDR3, as DNA: TGTGCCAGCAGTTGGGGTCCCGGAGAGACCCAGTACTTC.

For this clonotype: No conserved phenylalanine or tryptophan is present at the end of the CDR3, so a read error is the likely explanation. The CDR3 region is CASSLPNRIPEAFS. For the CDR3, the DNA is TGTGCCAGCAGCTTACCGAATCGAATCCCTGAAGCTTTCTCT. The V and J genes are TRBV7-9 and TRBJ1-1; D gene ambiguous. Germline lookup yields CDR1 SEHNR and CDR2 FQNEAQ (reference sequence). Trimming took 2 bases from V and 6 from J, leaving 13 bases between them. This CDR3 region has 14 residues.

As regards this clonotype: An end of the junction does not agree with germline; a read error may underlie this. This chain joins TRBV27 and TRBJ1-1; 10 nucleotides align to TRBD1. Germline V gene lookup returns CDR1 MNHEY and CDR2 SMNVEV (reference sequence). This CDR3 region has 17 residues. CDR3 nucleotide sequence: TGTGCCAGCAGTTTACGACAGGGGGCCTCGCTGAACACTGAAGCTCTCTTT. Protein product: CASSLRQGASLNTEALF.

There are many counts of this clonotype. V usage is TRBV12-3 or TRBV12-4 and J usage is TRBJ2-7, with 9 nucleotides matching TRBD1. This CDR3 contains 15 residues. Germline trimming cut 7 bases from V and 5 bases from J; bases unmatched to any gene: 12. The CDR3 sequence: CASTPWGTGSNEQYF. In DNA form, the CDR3 reads TGTGCCAGCACTCCTTGGGGGACAGGGAGTAACGAGCAGTACTTC.

As for this clonotype: Sequence at one end of the junction differs from germline and may be a read error. The chain employs TRBV27 and TRBJ1-1; no clear D gene. The CDR3 is 13 amino acids. Germline V gene lookup returns CDR1 MNHEY and CDR2 SMNVEV (reference sequence). The CDR3 coding sequence is TGTGCCAGCAGTTTGGCCAGAAACACTGATGCTTTCTTT. This translates into CASSLARNTDAFF.

The chain recombines TRBV11-2 with TRBJ2-1; the D gene is possibly TRBD2 (6 bases). Germline values: CDR1 SGHAT, CDR2 FQNNGV. Trimming left V 6 bases short and J 0 bases short, with 12 bases between. This CDR3 contains 15 residues. The CDR3 loop reads CASSFSGDSYNEQFF. The CDR3 DNA is TGTGCCAGCAGTTTTAGCGGAGACTCCTACAATGAGCAGTTCTTC.

This clonotype occurred many times. V usage is TRBV7-2 and J usage is TRBJ2-7; tentatively, D is TRBD1 (6 bases). The CDR3 extends over 13 amino acids. Germline loops: CDR1 SGHTA, CDR2 FQGNSA. The V gene lost 4 bases and the J gene lost 3 bases, with 10 bases spanning the gap. CDR3 protein: CASSYSGDYEQYF. CDR3 nucleotide sequence: TGTGCCAGCAGCTACTCAGGGGACTACGAGCAGTACTTC.

The chain employs TRBV9 and TRBJ2-5, with 14 bases matching TRBD2. Germline V gene data show CDR1 as SGDLS and CDR2 as YYNGEE. The length of the CDR3 is 16 residues. The V segment lost 3 bases and the J segment 12 bases; nucleotides outside the gene matches: 13. For the CDR3, the DNA is TGTGCCAGCAGCGCCCCCGGGACTAGCGGGAGATCCCCGGAGTACTTC. Protein sequence: CASSAPGTSGRSPEYF.

The gene calls are TRBV15 and TRBJ1-3; D is ambiguous. Germline loops: CDR1 LNHNV, CDR2 YYDKDF (reference sequence). V lost 3 bases to trimming and J lost 0 bases, with 9 bases between them. The CDR3 is made up of 15 amino acids. CDR3 nucleotide sequence: TGTGCCACCAGCAGCACAGCCAGCTCTGGAAACACCATATATTTT. Amino acid sequence: CATSSTASSGNTIYF.

Many counts were recorded for this clonotype. V gene TRBV28 combines with J gene TRBJ2-7, with TRBD2 matching 9 bases. Germline CDR1 MDHEN, CDR2 SYDVKM. The CDR3 runs to 15 residues. Trimming took 1 base from V and 2 from J; bases not matched to a gene: 3. CDR3 bases: TGTGCCAGCAGTTTATTGGGACTAGCCCCCTACGAGCAGTACTTC. This translates into CASSLLGLAPYEQYF.